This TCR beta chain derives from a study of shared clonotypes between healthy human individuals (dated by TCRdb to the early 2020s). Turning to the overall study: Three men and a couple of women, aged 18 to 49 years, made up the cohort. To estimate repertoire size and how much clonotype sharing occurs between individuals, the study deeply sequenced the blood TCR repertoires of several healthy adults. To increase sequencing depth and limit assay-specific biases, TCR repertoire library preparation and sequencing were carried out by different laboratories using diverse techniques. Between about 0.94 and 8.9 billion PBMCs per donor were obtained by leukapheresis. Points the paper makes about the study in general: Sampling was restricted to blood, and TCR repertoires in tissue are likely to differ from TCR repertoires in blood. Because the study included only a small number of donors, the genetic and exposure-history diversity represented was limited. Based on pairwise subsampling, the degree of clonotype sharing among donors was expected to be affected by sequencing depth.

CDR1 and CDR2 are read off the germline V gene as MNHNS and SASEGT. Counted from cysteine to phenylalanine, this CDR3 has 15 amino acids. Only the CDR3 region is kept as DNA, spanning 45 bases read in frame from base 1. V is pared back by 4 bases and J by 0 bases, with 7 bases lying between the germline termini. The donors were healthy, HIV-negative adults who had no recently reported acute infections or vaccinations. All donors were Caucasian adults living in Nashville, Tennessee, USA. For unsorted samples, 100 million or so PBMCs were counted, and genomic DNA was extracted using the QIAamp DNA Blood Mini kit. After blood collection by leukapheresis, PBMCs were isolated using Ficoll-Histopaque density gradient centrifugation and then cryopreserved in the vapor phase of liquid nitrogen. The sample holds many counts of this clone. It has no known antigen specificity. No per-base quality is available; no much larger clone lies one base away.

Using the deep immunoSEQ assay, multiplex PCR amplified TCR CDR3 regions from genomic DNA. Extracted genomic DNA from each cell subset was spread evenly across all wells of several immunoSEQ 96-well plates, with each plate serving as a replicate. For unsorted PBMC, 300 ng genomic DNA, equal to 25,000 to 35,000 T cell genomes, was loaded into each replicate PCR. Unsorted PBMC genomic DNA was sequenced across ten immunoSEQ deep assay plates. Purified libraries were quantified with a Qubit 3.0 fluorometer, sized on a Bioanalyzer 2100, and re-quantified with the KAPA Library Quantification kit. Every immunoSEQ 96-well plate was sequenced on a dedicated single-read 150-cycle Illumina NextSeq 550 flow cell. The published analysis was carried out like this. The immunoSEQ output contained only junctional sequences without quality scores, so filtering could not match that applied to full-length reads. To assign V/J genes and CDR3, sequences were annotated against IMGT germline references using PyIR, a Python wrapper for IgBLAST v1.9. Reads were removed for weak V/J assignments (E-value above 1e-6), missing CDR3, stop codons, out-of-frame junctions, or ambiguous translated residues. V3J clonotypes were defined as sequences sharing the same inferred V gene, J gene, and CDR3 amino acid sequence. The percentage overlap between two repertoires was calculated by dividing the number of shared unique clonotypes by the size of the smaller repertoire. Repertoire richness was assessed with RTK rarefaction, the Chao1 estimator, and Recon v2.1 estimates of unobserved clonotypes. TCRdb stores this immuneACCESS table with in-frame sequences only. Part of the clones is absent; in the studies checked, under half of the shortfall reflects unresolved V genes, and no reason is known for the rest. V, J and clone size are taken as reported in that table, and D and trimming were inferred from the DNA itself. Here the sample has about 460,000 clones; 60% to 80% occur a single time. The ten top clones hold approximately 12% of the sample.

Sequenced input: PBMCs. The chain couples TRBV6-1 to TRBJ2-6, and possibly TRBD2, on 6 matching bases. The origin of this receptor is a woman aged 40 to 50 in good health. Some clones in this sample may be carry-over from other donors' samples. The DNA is TGTGCCAGCAGTGGGGGGGACTCTGGGGCCAACGTCCTGACTTTC. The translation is CASSGGDSGANVLTF.